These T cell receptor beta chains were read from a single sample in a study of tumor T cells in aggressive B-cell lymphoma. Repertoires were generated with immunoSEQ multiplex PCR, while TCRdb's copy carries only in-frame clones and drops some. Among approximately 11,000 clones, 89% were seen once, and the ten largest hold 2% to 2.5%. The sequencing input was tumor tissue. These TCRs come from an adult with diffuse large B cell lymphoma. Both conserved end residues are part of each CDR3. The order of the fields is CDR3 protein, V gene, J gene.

CDR3 protein: CAIRAGDSSYEQYF; V gene: TRBV10-3; J gene: TRBJ2-7
CDR3 protein: CASSEVGPGVSETQYF; V gene: TRBV14; J gene: TRBJ2-5
CDR3 protein: CASSPTALAGAASYNEQFF; V gene: TRBV18; J gene: TRBJ2-1
CDR3 protein: CASTVATPGGIQYF; V gene: TRBV7-2; J gene: TRBJ2-4
CDR3 protein: CAITEGQGETQYF; V gene: TRBV28; J gene: TRBJ2-5
CDR3 protein: CASSFSRYNEQFF; V gene: TRBV11-1; J gene: TRBJ2-1
CDR3 protein: CASSLMRARASTDTQYF; V gene: TRBV7-9; J gene: TRBJ2-3
CDR3 protein: CASSLAAEAFF; V gene: TRBV7-9; J gene: TRBJ1-1
CDR3 protein: CASSPGLAGAGETQYF; V gene: TRBV11-2; J gene: TRBJ2-5
CDR3 protein: CAWDSGAGLNIQYF; V gene: TRBV30; J gene: TRBJ2-4
CDR3 protein: CAISEAGEGVGQETQYF; V gene: TRBV10-3; J gene: TRBJ2-5
CDR3 protein: CASSADRVADTQYF; V gene: TRBV19; J gene: TRBJ2-3
CDR3 protein: CASSNGASTNEKLFF; V gene: TRBV19; J gene: TRBJ1-4
CDR3 protein: CASSIDHRVPYNEQFF; V gene: TRBV19; J gene: TRBJ2-1
CDR3 protein: CASSLSDSVNYEQYF; V gene: TRBV13; J gene: TRBJ2-7
CDR3 protein: CASSLTRDRHNEQFF; V gene: TRBV5-1; J gene: TRBJ2-1
CDR3 protein: CASSAGVYGYTF; V gene: TRBV28; J gene: TRBJ1-2
CDR3 protein: CASSFTFRGSLMETQYF; V gene: TRBV27; J gene: TRBJ2-5
CDR3 protein: CSVPRKRNEQFF; V gene: TRBV29-1; J gene: TRBJ2-1
CDR3 protein: CASSPAGQGLRGYTF; V gene: TRBV27; J gene: TRBJ1-2
CDR3 protein: CASSPGQGLRVSEQYF; V gene: TRBV18; J gene: TRBJ2-7
CDR3 protein: CASSPTADSNQPQHF; V gene: TRBV18; J gene: TRBJ1-5
CDR3 protein: CATTEDSNQPQHF; V gene: TRBV18; J gene: TRBJ1-5
CDR3 protein: CASSRDSAGGGELFF; V gene: TRBV2; J gene: TRBJ2-2
CDR3 protein: CATHSGTSYNEQFF; V gene: TRBV28; J gene: TRBJ2-1
CDR3 protein: CASSSGVRGYTF; V gene: TRBV28; J gene: TRBJ1-2
CDR3 protein: CASSYGEGAYNEQFF; V gene: TRBV7-6; J gene: TRBJ2-1
CDR3 protein: CAWIGTFLWGSAKNIQYF; V gene: TRBV30; J gene: TRBJ2-4
CDR3 protein: CASSPTDRPAAFF; V gene: TRBV11-2; J gene: TRBJ1-1
CDR3 protein: CASSLAGGSTIQYF; V gene: TRBV7-8; J gene: TRBJ2-4
CDR3 protein: CASSLAASSYEQYF; V gene: TRBV5-1; J gene: TRBJ2-7
CDR3 protein: CASTRGLAGMYQETQYF; V gene: TRBV28; J gene: TRBJ2-5
CDR3 protein: CASSLGQALMNTEAFF; V gene: TRBV28; J gene: TRBJ1-1
CDR3 protein: CASSDPTSGRTDTQYF; V gene: TRBV5-4; J gene: TRBJ2-3
CDR3 protein: CASSRAGNTEAFF; V gene: TRBV27; J gene: TRBJ1-1
CDR3 protein: CASSPTGYQQETQYF; V gene: TRBV5-6; J gene: TRBJ2-5
CDR3 protein: CASSRETATYNEQFF; V gene: TRBV11-2; J gene: TRBJ2-1
CDR3 protein: CASSVGQFTRNTEAFF; V gene: TRBV18; J gene: TRBJ1-1
CDR3 protein: CASSYSWRDYNEQYF; V gene: TRBV6-5; J gene: TRBJ2-7
CDR3 protein: CASSPEGKVTDTQYF; V gene: TRBV5-1; J gene: TRBJ2-3
CDR3 protein: CASRGGDRGLNTETFF; V gene: TRBV19; J gene: TRBJ1-1
CDR3 protein: CASSPGGASYEQYF; V gene: TRBV28; J gene: TRBJ2-7
CDR3 protein: CASSLGGSAEKLFF; V gene: TRBV5-4; J gene: TRBJ1-4
CDR3 protein: CATTGTNYNEQFF; V gene: TRBV28; J gene: TRBJ2-1
CDR3 protein: CSVGTGIGTLYEQYF; V gene: TRBV29-1; J gene: TRBJ2-7
CDR3 protein: CASRSESGEYQHF; V gene: TRBV5-1; J gene: TRBJ1-5